In its sample, the clone carrying this T cell receptor beta chain was seen once. The sample is drawn from a study of cytomegalovirus exposure and HLA in healthy donors. PCR involved 60 Vbeta and 13 Jbeta primers. The method was immunoSEQ multiplex PCR; TCRdb's version includes in-frame clones alone and lacks a portion of them. The repertoire consists of 140,000 to 150,000 clones, with roughly 80% occurring once and the leading ten covering less than 3.5%. This CDR3 spans 13 amino acids. With 6 bases removed from V and 15 bases from J, the gap between germline ends came to 21 bases. In germline, CDR1 is MDHEN, CDR2 SYDVKM.

The J gene is TRBJ2-1, the V gene TRBV28, with D perhaps TRBD1 (6 bases). This receptor was obtained from a woman between 25 and 40 years old in good health and CMV-seronegative. The material sequenced was PBMCs. DNA for the CDR3: TGTGCCAGCAGCATCGCCCAGGGGCTTGGAGCGTTCTTC. Its protein is CASSIAQGLGAFF.